Listed here are 31 T cell receptor beta chains from one sample, sequenced in a study of T-cell memory formation after mild COVID-19. TCRdb redid the calling of the 5' RACE reads with MiXCR, one entry per CDR3 protein. The sample holds roughly 250,000 distinct CDR3 sequences, approximately 16% seen once. The specimen sequenced was PBMCs or a T cell subset sorted from them (not recorded which). The receptor set was obtained from a man in his late teens or twenties who had mild COVID-19 (a few samples of this study predate the infection). Cell type and time point are not known.

This clonotype was detected many times. This sequence joins TRBV7-2 and TRBJ2-5; D may be TRBD1 (6 bases). The CDR3 covers 13 residues. V was trimmed by 5 bases and J by 5 bases, leaving 12 bases between them. In germline, CDR1 is SGHTA, CDR2 FQGNSA. The DNA for the CDR3 is TGTGCCAGCAGCGTCCACAGGGCGGAGACCCAGTACTTC. It yields the protein CASSVHRAETQYF.

This sequence joins TRBV7-9 and TRBJ1-2, with 8 bases aligning to TRBD1. The V gene's germline CDR1 is SEHNR and CDR2 FQNEAQ (reference sequence). V lost 5 bases and J lost 5; bases outside the gene matches: 7. This CDR3 contains 14 residues. CDR3 in DNA: TGTGCCAGCAGCGGGGGGGACAGGAGGTATGGCTACACCTTC. As protein: CASSGGDRRYGYTF.

The sample holds a few counts of this clonotype. The CDR3: CASSPPQGPEQYV. CDR3 nucleotides: TGCGCCAGCAGCCCACCCCAAGGGCCCGAGCAGTACGTC. This chain connects TRBV5-1 to TRBJ2-7; D is unclear. V gave up 4 bases and J gave up 6 bases, with 14 bases separating them. The germline gives CDR1 SGHRS, CDR2 YFSETQ. The CDR3 is made up of 13 amino acids.

V usage is TRBV12-3 or TRBV12-4 and J usage is TRBJ1-2, with D tentatively TRBD1 (6 bases). Trimming removed 6 bases from V and 13 bases from J, with 21 bases in between. This CDR3 is 13 amino acids long. The DNA for the CDR3 is TGTGCCAGCAGCTACGGACAGCGGAGCCCGGGCACCTTC. Its translation is CASSYGQRSPGTF.

The genes are TRBV20-1 and TRBJ2-5; no clear D. Per germline, CDR1 DFQATT and CDR2 SNEGSKA (reference sequence). This CDR3 contains 14 residues. The ends were cut back, 0 bases at V and 4 bases at J, with 12 bases in the middle. The CDR3 is CSARDAQRSETQYF. CDR3 sequence (DNA): TGCAGTGCTAGAGACGCCCAGAGGTCAGAGACCCAGTACTTC.

J is TRBJ2-2 and V is TRBV5-6; no clear D. V lost 2 bases to trimming and J lost 5 bases, with 7 bases between them. The CDR3 has 13 residues. The germline V gene encodes CDR1 SGHDT and CDR2 YYEEEE. The CDR3: CASSFTITGELFF. The CDR3 nucleotides read TGTGCCAGCAGCTTTACCATAACCGGGGAGCTGTTTTTT.

This clonotype showed up just a few times. The V gene is TRBV12-3 or TRBV12-4, the J gene TRBJ2-1; the match to TRBD2 covers 14 bases. V was clipped by 5 bases and J by 8 bases; unmatched bases: 5. This CDR3 is 15 amino acids long. CDR3 nucleotides: TGTGCCAGCAGTGGACTAGCGGGGGGATATTATGAGCAGTTCTTC. It is translated as CASSGLAGGYYEQFF.

In its sample, this clonotype was seen a few times. This rearrangement joins TRBV2 to TRBJ1-1, with a tentative D call TRBD1 (6 bases). This CDR3 comprises 13 residues. Germline values: CDR1 SNHLY, CDR2 FYNNEI. The V and J ends lost 5 bases and 7 bases respectively, with 14 bases between them. The CDR3 nucleotides read TGTGCCAGCAGTCAGGACAGAGAGTTTGAAGCTTTCTTT. Protein sequence: CASSQDREFEAFF. Variable domain in full (rest from reference TRBV2 and TRBJ1-1): EPEVTQTPSHQVTQMGQEVILRCVPISNHLYFYWYRQILGQKVEFLVSFYNNEISEKSEIFDDQFSVERPDGSNFTLKIRSTKLEDSAMYFCASSQDREFEAFFGQGTRLTVV.

The chain couples TRBV4-3 to TRBJ2-6; D possibly corresponds to TRBD2 (5 bases). From germline, CDR1 is LGHNA and CDR2 YSLEER. Trimming removed 1 base from V and 0 bases from J, with 10 bases in between. The CDR3 runs 17 residues. CDR3 sequence reads: CASSQAWRSSGANVLTF. CDR3 coding DNA: TGCGCCAGCAGCCAAGCTTGGAGGTCCTCTGGGGCCAACGTCCTGACTTTC.

This clonotype has only a few counts. The rearrangement joins TRBV12-5 to TRBJ2-2; 8 bases are shared with TRBD1. Trimming cost V 7 bases and J 6 bases; bases outside gene matches: 10. Germline V gives CDR1 LGHNT, CDR2 FRNRAP. The CDR3 consists of 15 residues. The CDR3 here is CASVRTGQGSGELFF. The CDR3 DNA reads as TGTGCTAGTGTTAGGACTGGACAGGGCTCCGGGGAGCTGTTTTTT. Supplemented by reference TRBV12-5 and TRBJ2-2, the full variable domain reads DARVTQTPRHKVTEMGQEVTMRCQPILGHNTVFWYRQTMMQGLELLAYFRNRAPLDDSGMPKDRFSAEMPDATLATLKIQPSEPRDSAVYFCASVRTGQGSGELFFGEGSRLTVL.

In this sample, this clonotype turned up a few times. V is TRBV12-3 or TRBV12-4 and J is TRBJ2-3; 8 positions agree with TRBD2. The CDR3 runs to 13 residues. The junction had 11 bases not matched to a gene; V was cut back by 10 bases and J by 8 bases. The DNA for the CDR3 is TGTGCCATCTCATGGAACCTAGCGGGTACGCAGTATTTT. Amino acids: CAISWNLAGTQYF.

This clonotype was observed at least ten times. The chain is built from TRBV7-2 and TRBJ1-5; D call uncertain. Germline loops: CDR1 SGHTA, CDR2 FQGNSA. CDR3 size: 15 residues. Trimming stripped 5 bases from V and 10 bases from J, with 21 bases between. The CDR3 coding sequence is TGTGCCAGCAGCCCGAGAAGCATCGGTCGGGGTCCCCAGCATTTT. Protein product: CASSPRSIGRGPQHF.

This clonotype was seen more than once but under ten times. The chain recombines TRBV5-1 with TRBJ2-4; 7 bases are shared with TRBD1. Germline CDR1 SGHRS, CDR2 YFSETQ. V was pared by 0 bases and J by 6 bases, with 6 bases of the junction left unmatched. The length of the CDR3 is 15 residues. The CDR3 reads CASSLDGDRGNIQYF. In DNA, the CDR3 is TGCGCCAGCAGCTTGGACGGGGACAGAGGAAACATTCAGTACTTC.

V is TRBV24-1 and J is TRBJ2-2; D gene ambiguous. Germline V gene sequence: CDR1 KGHDR, CDR2 SFDVKD. This CDR3 spans 13 amino acids. V lost 9 bases to trimming and J lost 1 base, with 8 bases between them. The CDR3 nucleotides are TGTGCCACCCGGGCGGAGAACACCGGGGAGCTGTTTTTT. This encodes CATRAENTGELFF.

This clonotype has a single count. V usage is TRBV6-2 or TRBV6-3 and J usage is TRBJ2-5; D remains unclear. The CDR3 is 14 residues long. Germline V gene sequence: CDR1 MNHEY, CDR2 SVGEGT. The germline V and J ends were trimmed by 0 bases and 6 bases, with 11 bases remaining between them. The CDR3 DNA is TGTGCCAGCAGTTACTCGAGGACCAGTAAGACCCAGTACTTC. Its protein is CASSYSRTSKTQYF.

This clonotype was counted between two and nine times. The chain uses TRBV15 and TRBJ1-3; 8 bases map to TRBD1. V dropped 0 bases and J dropped 4; count of bases not matched to a gene: 11. This CDR3 region has 18 residues. The V gene's germline CDR1 is LNHNV and CDR2 YYDKDF (reference sequence). CDR3 coding DNA: TGTGCCACCAGCAGAGATGTGAGGGCAGGGGGCGGCGGAAACACCATATATTTT. Amino acid sequence: CATSRDVRAGGGGNTIYF.

This chain connects TRBV6-2 or TRBV6-3 to TRBJ2-7, with TRBD1 matching 8 bases. V lost 6 bases, J lost 0 bases, and 16 bases stayed unmatched. CDR3 length equals 18 residues. Germline CDR1 MNHEY, CDR2 SVGEGT. The CDR3 DNA reads as TGTGCCAGCAGGGCCCAGGGACAGGACTCCGGGAGCTCCTACGAGCAGTACTTC. This codes for CASRAQGQDSGSSYEQYF.

The chain employs TRBV15 and TRBJ1-3; no reliable D call. The V end lost 4 bases, the J end lost 0 bases, and 10 bases lay between the germline ends. Germline lookup yields CDR1 LNHNV and CDR2 YYDKDF (reference sequence). The CDR3 spans 15 residues. The CDR3 spells CATSTRVNSGNTIYF. The CDR3, as DNA: TGTGCCACCAGCACCCGGGTTAACTCTGGAAACACCATATATTTT. Full variable domain (rest looked up from reference TRBV15 and TRBJ1-3): DAMVIQNPRYQVTQFGKPVTLSCSQTLNHNVMYWYQQKSSQAPKLLFHYYDKDFNNEADTPDNFQSRRPNTSFCFLDIRSPGLGDTAMYLCATSTRVNSGNTIYFGEGSWLTVV.

This clonotype was detected many times. The rearrangement joins TRBV19 to TRBJ2-3; a possible D gene is TRBD2 (6 bases). Between the trimmed V and J ends, which lost 6 bases and 6 bases, there was a span of 10 bases. The CDR3 extends over 12 amino acids. Germline V gives CDR1 LNHDA, CDR2 SQIVND (reference sequence). CDR3 region: CASRLSGDTQYF. The CDR3 DNA is TGTGCCAGTAGACTCAGCGGGGATACGCAGTATTTT.

This clonotype appeared a few times. This rearrangement joins TRBV4-3 to TRBJ1-5; no definite D call. The CDR3 extends over 14 amino acids. V gave up 1 base and J gave up 5 bases, with 9 bases separating them. Germline CDR1 LGHNA, CDR2 YSLEER. This CDR3 is CASSQVGSHQPQHF. In DNA, the CDR3 is TGCGCCAGCAGCCAAGTAGGCAGCCATCAGCCCCAGCATTTT.

The chain links TRBV28 to TRBJ2-7; perhaps TRBD1 as D (5 bases). The CDR3 extends over 13 amino acids. CDR1 and CDR2 (germline): MDHEN, SYDVKM. Trimming left V 5 bases short and J 6 bases short, with 14 bases between. The CDR3 protein is CASSPPVGREQYV. The CDR3, as DNA: TGTGCCAGCAGTCCCCCAGTGGGGCGCGAGCAGTACGTC.

The chain is built from TRBV25-1 and TRBJ1-2; TRBD1 might be the D (5 bases). The V end was cut by 6 bases, the J end by 4 bases, with 9 bases between. CDR3 size: 12 residues. Germline loops: CDR1 MGHDK, CDR2 SYGVNS. The CDR3 spells CASSKGSYGYTF. In nucleotides, the CDR3 is TGTGCCAGCAGCAAGGGGTCCTATGGCTACACCTTC.

The genes are TRBV10-3 and TRBJ1-5, with D hard to call. Trimming took off 5 bases at V and 4 bases at J, with 9 bases between the two ends. CDR1 and CDR2 from the germline V gene are ENHRY and SYGVKD. The CDR3 totals 13 residues. CDR3 sequence (DNA): TGTGCCATCAGTCTCGACGGAAATCAGCCCCAGCATTTT. It codes for CAISLDGNQPQHF.

The chain links TRBV7-2 to TRBJ2-1; no clear D. Germline values: CDR1 SGHTA, CDR2 FQGNSA. Trimming shortened V by 10 bases and J by 1 base, and 17 bases separated the two germline ends. The CDR3 consists of 15 residues. The CDR3 spells CATVLDGSSYNEQFF. CDR3 sequence (DNA): TGTGCCACCGTCCTAGATGGTTCGTCCTACAATGAGCAGTTCTTC.

DNA of the CDR3: TGTGCCAGCAGCTTGGCTCCCCGGACCGCCCCCTACGAGCAGTACTTC. This encodes CASSLAPRTAPYEQYF. The chain links TRBV5-6 to TRBJ2-7; no reliable D call. Germline V lookup: CDR1 SGHDT, CDR2 YYEEEE. The CDR3 extends over 16 amino acids. V shed 0 bases and J shed 2 bases, with 15 bases lying between them.

This clonotype was found many times. The chain links TRBV19 to TRBJ2-2, with D perhaps TRBD1 (6 bases). Germline values: CDR1 LNHDA, CDR2 SQIVND (reference sequence). The CDR3 has 15 residues. Trimming cost V 3 bases and J 3 bases, with 11 bases left between them. In DNA, the CDR3 is TGTGCCAGTAGTATTTCCCCAGGGGACACCGGGGAGCTGTTTTTT. Its protein product is CASSISPGDTGELFF.

The chain couples TRBV7-3 to TRBJ2-2, with 7 positions matching TRBD1. After removal of 5 bases from V and 0 bases from J, the junction contained 6 bases not matched to a gene. This CDR3 is built from 16 residues. The germline V gene encodes CDR1 SGHTA and CDR2 FQGTGA. The CDR3 loop is CASSPLTGANTGELFF. CDR3 DNA sequence: TGTGCCAGCAGCCCACTCACAGGGGCGAACACCGGGGAGCTGTTTTTT. Full variable domain (missing parts from reference TRBV7-3 and TRBJ2-2): GAGVSQTPSNKVTEKGKYVELRCDPISGHTALYWYRQSLGQGPEFLIYFQGTGAADDSGLPNDRFFAVRPEGSVSTLKIQRTERGDSAVYLCASSPLTGANTGELFFGEGSRLTVL.

The genes are TRBV7-9 and TRBJ1-3; no definite D call. Germline CDR1 and CDR2: SEHNR and FQNEAQ (reference sequence). There are 13 residues in the CDR3. Trimming took off 0 bases at V and 9 bases at J, with 9 bases between the two ends. DNA for the CDR3: TGTGCCAGCAGCTTAGCTGCGGGATCCACCATATATTTT. It translates to CASSLAAGSTIYF.

The chain joins TRBV15 to TRBJ1-6; D unresolved. The CDR3 consists of 15 residues. Looked up from germline, CDR1 is LNHNV and CDR2 is YYDKDF (reference sequence). The germline V and J ends were trimmed by 0 bases and 16 bases, with 19 bases remaining between them. CDR3 in amino acids: CATSRDTQPGRKLHF. CDR3 coding DNA: TGTGCCACCAGCAGAGATACACAACCCGGGAGAAAACTCCACTTT.

The gene calls are TRBV7-2 and TRBJ1-4; D call uncertain. The CDR3 runs to 14 residues. V was pared by 5 bases and J by 7 bases, with 14 bases between. Germline V gene sequence: CDR1 SGHTA, CDR2 FQGNSA. In DNA form, the CDR3 reads TGTGCCAGCAGCCGCCCTCCTGATGGTGAAAAACTGTTTTTT. This translates into CASSRPPDGEKLFF.

This clonotype has a handful of counts. The V gene is TRBV5-1, the J gene TRBJ2-5, with TRBD2 matching 9 bases. Germline lookup yields CDR1 SGHRS and CDR2 YFSETQ. The CDR3 has 15 amino acids. After removal of 7 bases from V and 4 bases from J, the junction contained 11 bases not matched to a gene. The CDR3 bases are TGCGCCAGCCTCTCCAACCCTAGCGGGGCAGAGACCCAGTACTTC. Its protein is CASLSNPSGAETQYF. Looking up the rest from reference TRBV5-1 and TRBJ2-5 gives the full variable domain: KAGVTQTPRYLIKTRGQQVTLSCSPISGHRSVSWYQQTPGQGLQFLFEYFSETQRNKGNFPGRFSGRQFSNSRSEMNVSTLELGDSALYLCASLSNPSGAETQYFGPGTRLLVL.